These T cell receptor beta chains were read from a single sample in a study of a mutant IDH1 vaccine in newly diagnosed glioma. Profiling relied on immunoSEQ multiplex PCR, and the TCRdb table lists in-frame clones only, not all of them. The data hold about 110,000 clones, with roughly nine tenths observed a single time. Their recognized antigens are unknown. Sequenced material: PBMCs, taken from a glioma patient whose treatment included an IDH1 peptide vaccine. Source of these receptors: a woman in her fifties or sixties with glioma. Both conserved end residues are part of each CDR3. The D gene is left open where the match is weak. Rows may omit the clone size; those that give it use once, few, many or a size class.

TRBJ2-1	.	TRBD1	TRBV30	CASWKGANNEQFF	TGTGCCTCATGGAAGGGGGCCAACAATGAGCAGTTCTTC
TRBJ1-1	.	.	TRBV18	CASSSNTEAFF	TGTGCCAGCTCATCGAACACTGAAGCTTTCTTT
TRBJ2-1	.	.	TRBV7-9	CASSLDRRDGYNEQFF	TGTGCCAGCAGCTTAGATAGGCGGGACGGGTACAATGAGCAGTTCTTC
TRBJ1-2	.	.	TRBV10-3	CAIPNAGTWDGYTF	TGTGCCATCCCCAACGCAGGGACATGGGATGGCTACACCTTC
TRBJ2-5	once	.	TRBV30	CAWSVRETQYF	TGTGCCTGGAGTGTACGCGAGACCCAGTACTTC
TRBJ1-2	.	.	TRBV5-1	CASSPGTSYGYTF	TGCGCCAGCAGCCCGGGGACATCCTATGGCTACACCTTC
TRBJ2-7	.	.	TRBV2	CASSGWGLLPYEQYF	TGTGCCAGCAGCGGGTGGGGATTACTTCCCTACGAGCAGTACTTC
TRBJ1-2	.	TRBD1	TRBV10-3	CAITSGQGAGILGYTF	TGTGCCATCACCTCAGGACAGGGGGCGGGAATATTAGGCTACACCTTC
TRBJ2-7	.	.	TRBV11-3	CASSPGRGSYEQYF	TGTGCCAGCAGCCCGGGACGGGGTTCCTACGAGCAGTACTTC
TRBJ2-5	.	.	TRBV28	CASSLIGKEETQYF	TGTGCCAGCAGTTTAATCGGGAAGGAAGAGACCCAGTACTTC
TRBJ1-1	.	TRBD1	TRBV5-1	CASSQTYDRAEAFF	TGCGCCAGCAGCCAAACTTACGACAGGGCTGAAGCTTTCTTT
TRBJ2-3	.	.	TRBV2	CASRDRGDLTDTQYF	TGTGCCAGCAGGGACCGCGGGGATCTCACAGATACGCAGTATTTT
TRBJ2-5	.	.	TRBV29-1	CSALRGLGETQYF	TGCAGCGCCCTGCGGGGGCTTGGAGAGACCCAGTACTTC
TRBJ2-3	.	.	TRBV15	CATSRLDPADTQYF	TGTGCCACCAGCAGATTGGACCCTGCAGATACGCAGTATTTT
TRBJ2-1	.	.	TRBV7-3	CASSLRAGEQFF	TGTGCCAGCAGCTTAAGAGCTGGGGAGCAGTTCTTC
TRBJ1-2	.	.	TRBV28	CASSLGGSARGYTF	TGTGCCAGCAGTTTGGGGGGGTCGGCGAGAGGCTACACCTTC
TRBJ2-5	.	.	TRBV5-1	CASSFGTYQETQYF	TGCGCCAGCAGCTTCGGCACCTACCAAGAGACCCAGTACTTC
TRBJ2-6	.	.	TRBV15	CATSRGRGSGANVLTF	TGTGCCACCAGCAGAGGACGGGGAAGTGGGGCCAACGTCCTGACTTTC
TRBJ2-7	.	.	TRBV30	CAWSDAGSPYEQYF	TGTGCCTGGAGTGACGCGGGATCCCCCTACGAGCAGTACTTC
TRBJ1-6	.	.	TRBV6-1	CASSEGGARGSPLHF	TGTGCCAGCAGTGAGGGGGGGGCCAGAGGCTCACCCCTCCACTTT
TRBJ2-7	.	.	TRBV9	CASSVEGLSSYEQYF	TGTGCCAGCAGCGTAGAGGGGTTGAGCTCCTACGAGCAGTACTTC
TRBJ1-4	once	.	TRBV19	CATKSVQENEKLFF	TGTGCCACTAAGTCGGTACAGGAGAATGAAAAACTGTTTTTT
TRBJ2-7	.	TRBD2	TRBV6-5	CASKSGDSYEQYF	TGTGCCAGCAAGAGCGGGGACTCCTACGAGCAGTACTTC
TRBJ2-2	.	TRBD2	TRBV10-1	CASRPTSGGRNTGELFF	TGCGCCAGCAGGCCGACTAGCGGGGGAAGAAACACCGGGGAGCTGTTTTTT
TRBJ1-1	.	.	TRBV9	CASTLLDDTEAFF	TGTGCCAGCACCCTCTTAGATGATACTGAAGCTTTCTTT
TRBJ2-7	.	TRBD1	TRBV7-3	CASSDDRGSYEQYF	TGTGCCAGCAGCGACGACAGGGGCTCCTACGAGCAGTACTTC
TRBJ2-5	once	TRBD2	TRBV5-8	CASSLGGRARETQYF	TGTGCCAGCAGCTTGGGCGGGAGGGCTCGGGAGACCCAGTACTTC
TRBJ2-1	.	TRBD2	TRBV2	CASPLVPGRDNEQFF	TGTGCCAGCCCCTTGGTTCCAGGGAGGGACAATGAGCAGTTCTTC
TRBJ1-1	few	.	TRBV30	CAWSLRVTEAFF	TGTGCCTGGAGTTTAAGGGTCACTGAAGCTTTCTTT
TRBJ2-7	.	.	TRBV4-1	CASSQVGTYEQYF	TGCGCCAGCAGCCAAGTGGGCACCTACGAGCAGTACTTC
TRBJ1-4	few	.	TRBV7-9	CASSQGGEKLFF	TGTGCCAGCAGCCAGGGAGGGGAAAAACTGTTTTTT
TRBJ2-5	.	TRBD1	TRBV5-4	CASSPDRGRETRYF	TGTGCCAGCAGCCCTGACAGGGGTAGGGAGACCCGGTACTTC
TRBJ1-4	.	.	TRBV11-2	CASSSIQGMKLFF	TGTGCCAGCAGCTCCATTCAGGGGATGAAACTGTTTTTT
TRBJ1-2	.	.	TRBV4-1	CASSQEPNHPNYGYTF	TGCGCCAGCAGCCAAGAACCCAACCACCCTAACTATGGCTACACCTTC
TRBJ1-1	few	.	TRBV30	CAWLVSANTEAFF	TGTGCCTGGCTAGTGAGTGCCAACACTGAAGCTTTCTTT
TRBJ2-2	once	.	TRBV12-5	CASARVNTGELFF	TGTGCTAGTGCCAGAGTGAACACCGGGGAGCTGTTTTTT
TRBJ2-1	.	.	TRBV6-5	CASTRGLPGLDEQFF	TGTGCCAGCACCCGGGGTCTCCCTGGTTTGGATGAGCAGTTCTTC
TRBJ1-1	.	TRBD1	TRBV19	CASSQGGGTEAFF	TGTGCCAGTAGCCAGGGGGGGGGTACTGAAGCTTTCTTT
TRBJ1-1	.	.	TRBV27	CASSSVPGTEAFF	TGTGCCAGCAGTTCTGTTCCGGGGACTGAAGCTTTCTTT
TRBJ2-3	.	TRBD2	TRBV10-1	CASSPGLAGGWDTQYF	TGCGCCAGCAGTCCCGGACTAGCGGGAGGCTGGGATACGCAGTATTTT
TRBJ1-2	.	.	TRBV28	CASSLLPIDYGYTF	TGTGCCAGCAGTTTACTTCCTATAGACTATGGCTACACCTTC
TRBJ2-1	.	.	TRBV6-6	CASSAPDFMDEQFF	TGTGCCAGCAGCGCCCCGGACTTTATGGATGAGCAGTTCTTC
TRBJ1-1	.	.	TRBV19	CATTDRNTEAFF	TGTGCCACCACGGACAGGAACACTGAAGCTTTCTTT
TRBJ1-2	.	.	TRBV29-1	CSVRGEAGANYGYTF	TGCAGCGTCCGAGGGGAGGCAGGGGCTAACTATGGCTACACCTTC
TRBJ2-2	.	.	TRBV19	CASHLGSSNTGELFF	TGTGCCAGTCACCTAGGAAGTTCGAACACCGGGGAGCTGTTTTTT
TRBJ2-1	.	TRBD2	TRBV19	CASSIRAGDFHEQFF	TGTGCCAGTAGTATAAGAGCGGGAGATTTTCATGAGCAGTTCTTC
TRBJ2-7	.	.	TRBV28	CASSFPFRAWNPSSYEQYF	TGTGCCAGCAGTTTCCCATTTAGGGCGTGGAATCCGAGCTCCTACGAGCAGTACTTC
TRBJ1-6	few	TRBD1	TRBV5-6	CASSFPSGTGGSPLHF	TGTGCCAGCAGCTTCCCTTCCGGGACAGGGGGGTCACCCCTCCACTTT
TRBJ1-5	once	.	TRBV7-8	CASSLDWNQPQHF	TGTGCCAGCAGCTTAGATTGGAATCAGCCCCAGCATTTT
TRBJ2-4	.	.	TRBV10-3	CANQAERVLNIQYF	TGTGCCAACCAAGCGGAGCGGGTTTTGAACATTCAGTACTTC
TRBJ2-1	.	TRBD1	TRBV9	CASSTGDRGRRGNEQFF	TGTGCCAGCAGCACAGGGGACAGGGGGCGCCGTGGCAATGAGCAGTTCTTC
TRBJ1-6	once	TRBD1	TRBV5-4	CASTLDRANSPLHF	TGTGCCAGCACCCTGGACAGGGCAAATTCACCCCTCCACTTT
TRBJ2-7	.	TRBD2	TRBV4-1	CASSQEKREGYEQYF	TGCGCCAGCAGCCAAGAGAAGCGGGAGGGCTACGAGCAGTACTTC
TRBJ2-7	.	TRBD2	TRBV28	CASSLFGLVYEQYF	TGTGCCAGCAGTTTATTTGGACTAGTGTACGAGCAGTACTTC
TRBJ2-3	.	.	TRBV5-1	CASRYVRDTTDTQYF	TGCGCCAGCAGGTATGTCCGGGACACCACAGATACGCAGTATTTT
TRBJ2-7	.	.	TRBV11-2	CASSLGENEQYF	TGTGCCAGCAGCTTAGGAGAAAACGAGCAGTACTTC
TRBJ2-2	.	TRBD2	TRBV29-1	CSVSSSGRTGWGELFF	TGCAGCGTCTCCTCTAGCGGGAGGACCGGGTGGGGGGAGCTGTTTTTT
TRBJ1-3	.	.	TRBV9	CASSVVSDSPGNTIYF	TGTGCCAGCAGCGTAGTATCAGATTCCCCTGGAAACACCATATATTTT
TRBJ2-5	.	.	TRBV18	CASSPPRSGSRQETQYF	TGTGCCAGCTCACCACCGCGATCAGGGAGTAGGCAAGAGACCCAGTACTTC
TRBJ1-2	.	.	TRBV2	CASREQGPTYGYTF	TGTGCCAGCAGAGAACAGGGCCCCACCTATGGCTACACCTTC